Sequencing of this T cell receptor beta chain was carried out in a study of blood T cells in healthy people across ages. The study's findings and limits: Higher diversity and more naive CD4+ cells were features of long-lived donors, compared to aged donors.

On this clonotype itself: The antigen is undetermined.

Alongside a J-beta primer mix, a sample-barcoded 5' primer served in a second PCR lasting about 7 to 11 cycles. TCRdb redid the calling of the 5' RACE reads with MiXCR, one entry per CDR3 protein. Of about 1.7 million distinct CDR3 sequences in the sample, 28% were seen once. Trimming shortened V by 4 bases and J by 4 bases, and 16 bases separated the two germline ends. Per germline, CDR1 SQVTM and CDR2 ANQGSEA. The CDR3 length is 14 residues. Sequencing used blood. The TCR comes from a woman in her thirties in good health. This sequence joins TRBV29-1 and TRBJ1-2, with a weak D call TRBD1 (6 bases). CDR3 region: CSVAGDDLCYGYTF. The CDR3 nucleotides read TGCAGCGTTGCAGGGGACGACCTTTGCTATGGCTACACCTTC. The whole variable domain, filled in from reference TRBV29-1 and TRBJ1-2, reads SAVISQKPSRDICQRGTSLTIQCQVDSQVTMMFWYRQQPGQSLTLIATANQGSEATYESGFVIDKFPISRPNLTFSTLTVSNMSPEDSSIYLCSVAGDDLCYGYTFGSGTRLTVV.